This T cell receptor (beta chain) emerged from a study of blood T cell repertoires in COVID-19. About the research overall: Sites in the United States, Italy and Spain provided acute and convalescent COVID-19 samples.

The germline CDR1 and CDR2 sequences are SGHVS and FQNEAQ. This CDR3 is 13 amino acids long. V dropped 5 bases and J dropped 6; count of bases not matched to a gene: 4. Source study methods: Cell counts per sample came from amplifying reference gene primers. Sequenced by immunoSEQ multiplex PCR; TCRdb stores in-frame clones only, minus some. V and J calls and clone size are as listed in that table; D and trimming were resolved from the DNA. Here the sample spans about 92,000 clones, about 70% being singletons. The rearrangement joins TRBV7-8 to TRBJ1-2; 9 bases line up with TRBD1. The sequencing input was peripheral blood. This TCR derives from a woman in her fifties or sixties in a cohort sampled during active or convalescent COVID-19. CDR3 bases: TGTGCCAGCAGCCGGGACAGGGTGCATGGCTACACCTTC. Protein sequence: CASSRDRVHGYTF.